This T cell receptor (beta chain) was sequenced in a study of long-term antiretroviral therapy in people with HIV. The overall study: When the earliest samples were collected, ART was typically delayed until CD4 counts fell.

They ran version v3.0 of the immunoSEQ assay at survey level. The table came from immunoSEQ multiplex PCR; TCRdb's copy has only in-frame clones and leaves some out. The sample comprises about 33,000 clones, about 96% of which are singletons, and about 2.2% rests with the top ten. The CDR3 covers 20 residues. The ends were cut back, 1 base at V and 4 bases at J, with 28 bases in the middle. Germline CDR1 SGHDN, CDR2 FVKESK. V is TRBV14 and J is TRBJ1-2; possibly TRBD1 for D (5 bases). Sample: unsorted PBMCs, taken 6.5 to 6.6 years after starting antiretroviral therapy. The receptor was isolated from a man in his thirties or forties with HIV. CDR3 residues: CASSQGTARRGLLIPYGYTF. CDR3 DNA: TGTGCCAGCAGCCAAGGGACGGCTCGTAGGGGACTACTTATCCCCTATGGCTACACCTTC.